This TCR beta chain was recovered during a study of blood T cell repertoires in COVID-19. Study background: Italy, Spain and the United States were the sources of the convalescent and acute COVID-19 samples. The cDNA or gDNA used as material had been derived from T cells, B-cell-depleted T cells, or PBMCs.

TCRdb's copy holds only in-frame clones and misses some; the assay was immunoSEQ multiplex PCR. The repertoire has about 130,000 clones, roughly 88% of them found once; the top ten carry about 5.7%. Trimming pared 4 bases from V and 7 bases from J, leaving 5 bases between. Germline V CDR1 and CDR2: LGHNA, YSLEER. This CDR3 region has 11 residues. This sequence originates from a human donor in a cohort sampled during active COVID-19. The chain links TRBV4-3 to TRBJ2-1; D is unclear. What was sequenced was peripheral blood. The chain's CDR3 is CASSRQNEQFF. Written as DNA, the CDR3 is TGCGCCAGCAGCCGCCAGAATGAGCAGTTCTTC.